This passage covers 21 T cell receptor beta chains from one sample sequenced in a study of regulatory T cells in long-lasting Graves disease. The sample's time point: newly diagnosed GD, antithyroid drugs for less than 3 months. PBMC RNA was the source of the TCR library. The TCR beta library used iRepertoire HTBI primers with Arm-PCR amplification of CDR3. TCRdb reprocessed the multiplex PCR reads via MiXCR and lists one record per CDR3 protein. This sample yields approximately 250,000 distinct CDR3 sequences, of which approximately 20% are seen a single time; more than 20% belongs to the top ten. Material: peripheral blood mononuclear cells (PBMCs), obtained at new diagnosis, from a patient treated with antithyroid drugs. The receptors originated from a female donor with Graves disease.

This clonotype was seen a handful of times. The gene calls are TRBV12-3 or TRBV12-4 and TRBJ2-7; 11 nucleotides line up with TRBD1. The CDR3 is 16 residues long. After removal of 3 bases from V and 3 bases from J, the junction contained 7 bases not matched to a gene. The CDR3 region has the DNA TGTGCCAGCAGTTTGGGACAGGGGGTATTGTTCTACGAGCAGTACTTC. It encodes CASSLGQGVLFYEQYF.

Note on this clonotype: A far larger clone is one nucleotide away, so this likely arose from a read error. This chain links TRBV6-2 or TRBV6-3 with TRBJ1-2; D not resolved. Germline CDR1 reads MNHEY; CDR2 reads SVGEGT. This CDR3 has 11 amino acids. Deletions cut 5 bases from V and 7 bases from J, with 8 bases between. Here the CDR3 DNA reads TGTGCCAGCAGTACCGAGTCTGGCTACACCTTC. This codes for CASSTESGYTF.

This clonotype has a count of ten or more. The rearrangement links TRBV12-3 or TRBV12-4 to TRBJ2-5; no reliable D call. The ends were cut back, 6 bases at V and 1 base at J, with 3 bases in the middle. The CDR3 consists of 11 residues. As DNA, the CDR3 is TGTGCCAGCAGGACCCAAGAGACCCAGTACTTC. It yields the protein CASRTQETQYF.

V and J are TRBV3-1 and TRBJ2-1; TRBD2 matches 10 bases. Per germline, CDR1 LGHDT and CDR2 YNNKEL (reference sequence). The length of the CDR3 is 16 residues. Germline trimming cut 3 bases from V and 3 bases from J; bases unmatched to any gene: 5. CDR3 sequence reads: CASSQGTSGVYNEQFF. The CDR3 coding sequence is TGTGCCAGCAGCCAGGGAACTAGCGGGGTCTACAATGAGCAGTTCTTC.

This clonotype occurred many times. The CDR3 protein is CASSLDWSDGNTIYF. DNA for the CDR3: TGTGCCAGCAGCTTAGATTGGTCTGACGGAAACACCATATATTTT. The V gene is TRBV7-9, the J gene TRBJ1-3; D not resolved. The CDR3 length is 15 residues. The germline CDR1 and CDR2 sequences are SEHNR and FQNEAQ (reference sequence). Trimming left V 1 base short and J 4 bases short, with 11 bases between.

This clonotype was observed many times. V gene TRBV28 combines with J gene TRBJ1-3; no reliable D call. V lost 6 bases to trimming and J lost 4 bases, with 10 bases between them. This CDR3 comprises 13 residues. CDR1 MDHEN and CDR2 SYDVKM come from the germline V gene. The CDR3, as DNA: TGTGCCAGCAGCTTGCCGCTCGGAAACACCATATATTTT. Amino acids: CASSLPLGNTIYF.

This clonotype came up a few times. The chain uses TRBV6-4 and TRBJ1-1; a possible D gene is TRBD1 (5 bases). The V end lost 6 bases, the J end lost 1 base, and 12 bases lay between the germline ends. Germline V gene lookup returns CDR1 MRHNA and CDR2 SNTAGT. CDR3 size: 14 residues. This chain's CDR3 is CASRVQDGNTEAFF. The CDR3 nucleotides read TGTGCCAGCAGAGTACAGGATGGGAACACTGAAGCTTTCTTT.

The chain combines TRBV7-2 with TRBJ2-3; 11 nucleotides align to TRBD2. From germline, CDR1 is SGHTA and CDR2 FQGNSA. With 2 bases clipped from V and 1 base from J, the junction kept 5 bases outside the gene matches. This CDR3 spans 17 amino acids. The CDR3 is CASSLLAGGWGTDTQYF. CDR3 DNA: TGTGCCAGCAGCTTACTAGCGGGAGGTTGGGGCACAGATACGCAGTATTTT.

In this sample, this clonotype turned up many times. The CDR3 reads CASSPYSGGSYNEQFF. The CDR3, as DNA: TGTGCCAGCAGCCCCTATAGCGGGGGATCCTACAATGAGCAGTTCTTC. V is TRBV11-2 and J is TRBJ2-1; 9 bases map to TRBD2. J gave up 1 base and V 5 bases, and 6 bases lay outside the gene matches. The CDR3 has 16 amino acids. Germline V gene lookup returns CDR1 SGHAT and CDR2 FQNNGV.

Worth noting for this clonotype: The likely explanation is a read error, given a far larger clone one base away. The gene calls are TRBV7-9 and TRBJ2-3; D may be TRBD2 (6 bases). The CDR3 contains 17 residues. CDR1 SEHNR and CDR2 FQNEAQ come from the germline V gene (reference sequence). This chain's CDR3 is CASSLGTGRGGPDRQYF. For the CDR3, the DNA is TGTGCCAGCAGCTTAGGTACGGGGAGAGGAGGGCCCGATAGGCAGTATTTT.

There are many counts of this clonotype. The V gene is TRBV2, the J gene TRBJ2-1, with TRBD1 identical over 7 bases. CDR1 is SNHLY, CDR2 FYNNEI, per germline. V trimming: 7 bases; J trimming: 14 bases; junction bases outside the gene matches: 8. This CDR3 region has 11 residues. The CDR3 region has the DNA TGTGCCAGCACCGAGACAGGGTCGAAGTTCTTC. This sequence encodes CASTETGSKFF.

As to this clonotype: A far bigger clonotype differs at one base, so this is likely a read error. The chain carries TRBV6-2 or TRBV6-3 and TRBJ1-1; D gene uncertain. Germline CDR1 is MNHEY and CDR2 is SVGEGT. The CDR3 runs to 14 residues. The CDR3 nucleotides are TGTGCCAGCAGCCGTGGTTCTATGAACACTGGAGCTTTCTTT. Amino acids: CASSRGSMNTGAFF.

The chain carries TRBV29-1 and TRBJ2-7, with 7 bases matching TRBD2. CDR3 length: 11 amino acids. The V gene end was trimmed by 6 bases and the J gene end by 4 bases; junction bases not matched to a gene: 3. CDR1 is SQVTM, CDR2 ANQGSEA, per germline. The CDR3 sequence is CSVREGYEQYF. CDR3 nucleotides: TGCAGCGTCAGGGAGGGGTACGAGCAGTACTTC.

This clonotype was seen at least ten times. The rearrangement joins TRBV20-1 to TRBJ2-1, with D uncertain. This CDR3 contains 13 residues. Germline CDR1 reads DFQATT; CDR2 reads SNEGSKA (reference sequence). V was shortened by 0 bases and J by 5 bases, with 8 bases between the two germline ends. The CDR3 here is CSARDSLDNEQFF. The CDR3 DNA follows: TGCAGTGCTAGAGATTCTCTCGACAATGAGCAGTTCTTC.

The sample holds a few counts of this clonotype. The chain uses TRBV20-1 and TRBJ1-1; D remains ambiguous. Germline lookup yields CDR1 DFQATT and CDR2 SNEGSKA (reference sequence). The germline V and J ends were trimmed by 5 bases and 4 bases, with 11 bases remaining between them. CDR3 size: 12 residues. The CDR3 sequence is CSAGPGVTEAFF. The CDR3 coding sequence is TGCAGTGCTGGTCCCGGCGTCACTGAAGCTTTCTTT.

This clonotype was counted ten times or more. The chain links TRBV20-1 to TRBJ2-7; 11 bases are shared with TRBD2. This CDR3 is 14 amino acids long. Losses at the gene ends were 6 bases for V and 3 bases for J; bases not matched to a gene: 7. The germline gives CDR1 DFQATT, CDR2 SNEGSKA (reference sequence). The CDR3 loop reads CSALSGRGIYEQYF. CDR3 in DNA: TGCAGTGCACTTAGCGGGAGGGGGATCTACGAGCAGTACTTC.

About this clonotype: As the CDR3 is not closed by the conserved phenylalanine or tryptophan, this likely results from a read error. The chain is built from TRBV18 and TRBJ1-1; the D is unclear. V dropped 6 bases and J dropped 6 bases, with 17 bases sitting between them. The CDR3 length is 14 residues. Germline V gene data show CDR1 as KGHSH and CDR2 as LQKENI. The CDR3 protein is CASSVAGESAEAFL. The CDR3 DNA sequence: TGTGCCAGCTCCGTTGCGGGAGAATCAGCTGAAGCTTTCCTT.

This clonotype was detected many times. This CDR3 is CASTGKNTGELFF. CDR3 bases: TGTGCCAGTACTGGAAAGAACACCGGGGAGCTGTTTTTT. The chain links TRBV12-3 or TRBV12-4 to TRBJ2-2; D ambiguous. The CDR3 length is 13 residues. The germline V and J ends were trimmed by 9 bases and 1 base, with 9 bases remaining between them.

This clonotype was recorded many times. This chain connects TRBV5-5 to TRBJ2-5, with D tentatively TRBD1 or TRBD2 (5 bases each). The CDR3 consists of 15 residues. Per the germline V gene, CDR1 is SGHKS and CDR2 is YYEKEE (reference sequence). Trimming removed 0 bases at V and 4 bases at J, with 13 bases between. The CDR3 spells CASSLGPTRGETQYF. CDR3 coding DNA: TGTGCCAGCAGCTTGGGTCCCACGAGGGGAGAGACCCAGTACTTC.

V is TRBV9 and J is TRBJ2-2; D uncertain. Germline CDR1 SGDLS, CDR2 YYNGEE. The V and J ends lost 4 bases and 12 bases respectively, with 10 bases between them. The CDR3 totals 11 residues. The CDR3 here is CASSYTRKLFF. CDR3 in DNA: TGTGCCAGCAGCTACACACGGAAGCTGTTTTTT.

The gene calls are TRBV19 and TRBJ2-7; D possibly corresponds to TRBD1 (5 bases). The germline V gene encodes CDR1 LNHDA and CDR2 SQIVND (reference sequence). The CDR3 is 15 residues long. Trimming left V 2 bases short and J 0 bases short, with 11 bases between. CDR3 sequence reads: CASSISPDSSYEQYF. The CDR3 nucleotides are TGTGCCAGTAGTATATCCCCCGACAGCTCCTACGAGCAGTACTTC.